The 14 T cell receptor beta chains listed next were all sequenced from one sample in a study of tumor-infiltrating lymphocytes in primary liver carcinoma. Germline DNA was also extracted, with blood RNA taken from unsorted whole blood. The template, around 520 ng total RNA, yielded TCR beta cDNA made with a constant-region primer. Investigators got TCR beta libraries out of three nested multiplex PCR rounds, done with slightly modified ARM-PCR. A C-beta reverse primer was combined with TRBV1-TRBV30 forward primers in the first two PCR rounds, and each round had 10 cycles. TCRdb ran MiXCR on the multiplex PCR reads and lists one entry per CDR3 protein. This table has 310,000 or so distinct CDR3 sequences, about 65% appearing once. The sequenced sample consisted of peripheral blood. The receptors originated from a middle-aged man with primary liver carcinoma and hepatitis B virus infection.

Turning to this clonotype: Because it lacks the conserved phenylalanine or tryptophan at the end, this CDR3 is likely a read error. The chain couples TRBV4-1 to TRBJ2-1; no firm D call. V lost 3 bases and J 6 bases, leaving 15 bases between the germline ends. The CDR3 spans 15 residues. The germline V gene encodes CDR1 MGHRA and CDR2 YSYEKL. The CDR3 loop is CASSQNTPFTNEQFS. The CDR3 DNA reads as TGCGCCAGCAGCCAGAACACTCCTTTTACCAATGAGCAGTTCTCC.

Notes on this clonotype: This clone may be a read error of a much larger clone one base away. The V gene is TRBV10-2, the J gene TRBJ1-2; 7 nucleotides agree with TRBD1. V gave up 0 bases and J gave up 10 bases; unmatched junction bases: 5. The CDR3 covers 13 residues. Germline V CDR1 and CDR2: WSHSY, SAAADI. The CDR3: CASSESTGKDYTF. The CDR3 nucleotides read TGCGCCAGCAGTGAGTCGACAGGGAAGGACTACACCTTC.

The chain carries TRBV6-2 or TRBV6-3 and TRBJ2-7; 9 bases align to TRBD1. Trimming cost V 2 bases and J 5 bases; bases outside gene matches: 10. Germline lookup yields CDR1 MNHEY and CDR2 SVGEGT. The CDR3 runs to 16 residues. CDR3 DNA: TGTGCCAGCAGTTACCACAGGGACAGGGTGCACCACGAGCAGTACTTC. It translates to CASSYHRDRVHHEQYF.

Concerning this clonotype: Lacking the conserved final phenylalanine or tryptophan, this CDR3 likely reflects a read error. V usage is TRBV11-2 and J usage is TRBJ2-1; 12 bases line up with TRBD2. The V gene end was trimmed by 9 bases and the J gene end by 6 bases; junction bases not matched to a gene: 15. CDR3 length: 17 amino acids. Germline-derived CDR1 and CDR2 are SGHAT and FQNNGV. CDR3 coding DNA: TGTGCCAGAAGCCCGACTAGCGGGAGAGGATTCCGCAATGAGCAGTTCCTC. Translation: CARSPTSGRGFRNEQFL.

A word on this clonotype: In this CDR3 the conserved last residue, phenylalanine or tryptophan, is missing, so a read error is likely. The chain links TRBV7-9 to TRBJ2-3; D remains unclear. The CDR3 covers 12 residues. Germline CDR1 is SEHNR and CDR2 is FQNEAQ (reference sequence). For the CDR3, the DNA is TGTGTCAGCACCTTCTCCACAGATACACAGTATTAT. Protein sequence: CVSTFSTDTQYY.

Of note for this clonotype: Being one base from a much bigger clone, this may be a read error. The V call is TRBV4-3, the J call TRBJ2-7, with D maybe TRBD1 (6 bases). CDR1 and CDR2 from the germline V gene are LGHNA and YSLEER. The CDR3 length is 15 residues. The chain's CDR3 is CASSQNLGAGYGQYF. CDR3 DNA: TGCGCCAGCAGCCAAAATTTGGGGGCGGGCTACGGGCAGTACTTC.

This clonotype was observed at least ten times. The CDR3 DNA follows: TGCGCCAGCAGCCTTGACAAGGTCTCCTACGAGCAGTACTTC. Translated, it gives CASSLDKVSYEQYF. This chain connects TRBV4-1 to TRBJ2-7; D is ambiguous. The CDR3 is made up of 14 amino acids. The V and J ends lost 4 bases and 0 bases respectively, with 10 bases between them. The germline V gene encodes CDR1 MGHRA and CDR2 YSYEKL.

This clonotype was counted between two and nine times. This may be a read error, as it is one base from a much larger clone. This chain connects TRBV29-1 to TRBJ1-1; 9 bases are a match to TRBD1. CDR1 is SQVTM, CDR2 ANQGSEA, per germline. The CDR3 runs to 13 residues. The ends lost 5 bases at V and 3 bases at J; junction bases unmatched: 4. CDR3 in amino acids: CSVRTGEHTEAFF. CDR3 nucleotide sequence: TGCAGCGTTAGGACAGGGGAACACACTGAAGCTTTCTTT.

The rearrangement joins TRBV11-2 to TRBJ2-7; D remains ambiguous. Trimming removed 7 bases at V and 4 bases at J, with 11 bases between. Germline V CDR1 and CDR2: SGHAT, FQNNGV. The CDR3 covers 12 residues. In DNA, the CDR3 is TGTGCCAGCAACTTCGTGGCTTACGAGCAGTACTTC. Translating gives CASNFVAYEQYF.

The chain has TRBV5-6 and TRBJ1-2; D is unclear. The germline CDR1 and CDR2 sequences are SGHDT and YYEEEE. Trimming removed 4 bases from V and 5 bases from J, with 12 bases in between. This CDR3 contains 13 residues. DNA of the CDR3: TGTGCCAGCAGCCGCAAAGGGATTTATGGCTACACCTTC. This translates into CASSRKGIYGYTF.

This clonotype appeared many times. CDR3 coding DNA: TGTGCCATCCAGACTAGCGGAACCTACGAGCAGTACTTC. It codes for CAIQTSGTYEQYF. J is TRBJ2-7 and V is TRBV10-3; TRBD2 matches 9 bases. Germline values: CDR1 ENHRY, CDR2 SYGVKD. V gave up 8 bases and J gave up 2 bases; unmatched junction bases: 4. The CDR3 totals 13 residues.

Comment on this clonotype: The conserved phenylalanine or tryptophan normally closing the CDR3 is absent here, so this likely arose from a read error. The CDR3 DNA sequence: TGTGCCAGCAGTGAGCCGAATGAGCAGTTCCTC. This encodes CASSEPNEQFL. The chain uses TRBV6-1 and TRBJ2-1; D is ambiguous. Trimming cost V 3 bases and J 7 bases, with 4 bases left between them. The CDR3 length is 11 residues. CDR1 MNHNS and CDR2 SASEGT come from the germline V gene.

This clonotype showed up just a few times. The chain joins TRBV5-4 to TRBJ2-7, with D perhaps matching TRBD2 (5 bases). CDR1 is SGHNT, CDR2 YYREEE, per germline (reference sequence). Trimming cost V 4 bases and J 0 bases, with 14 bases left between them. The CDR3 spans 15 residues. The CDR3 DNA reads TGTGCCAGCAGCGGAGGACCCGAGAGCTCCTACGAGCAGTACTTC. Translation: CASSGGPESSYEQYF. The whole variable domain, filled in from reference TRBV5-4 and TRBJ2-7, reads ETGVTQSPTHLIKTRGQQVTLRCSSQSGHNTVSWYQQALGQGPQFIFQYYREEENGRGNFPPRFSGLQFPNYSSELNVNALELDDSALYLCASSGGPESSYEQYFGPGTRLTVT.

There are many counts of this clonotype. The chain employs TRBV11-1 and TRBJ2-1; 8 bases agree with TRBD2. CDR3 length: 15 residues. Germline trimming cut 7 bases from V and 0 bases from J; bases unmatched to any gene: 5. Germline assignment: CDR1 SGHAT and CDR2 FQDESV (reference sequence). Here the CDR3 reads CASTPAGVSYNEQFF. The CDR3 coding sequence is TGTGCCAGCACCCCAGCGGGAGTCTCCTACAATGAGCAGTTCTTC.